The 12 T cell receptor beta chains below come from one sample, sequenced in a study of Graves' ophthalmopathy and Graves' hyperthyroidism. The authors amplified TCR beta CDR3 regions, and they did so from RNA transcripts for repertoire sequencing. Scientists carried out first-round RT-PCR using HTBI primers and then a second-round multiplex PCR. TCRdb recomputed calls from the multiplex PCR reads with MiXCR, one row per CDR3 protein. The data hold some 1.1 million distinct CDR3 sequences, with less than 45% observed a single time. The sequenced material came from peripheral blood or thyroid tissue (not recorded which). These receptors were collected from an adult man with Graves' hyperthyroidism.

With respect to this clonotype: Without the conserved terminal phenylalanine or tryptophan, this CDR3 likely stems from a read error. The DNA is omitted, as the CDR3 cannot be located on it reliably, and the CDR3 follows TCRdb's listing. The chain has TRBV20-1 and TRBJ2-6. The CDR3 has 8 amino acids, counting both end residues. Germline V gene lookup returns CDR1 DFQATT and CDR2 SNEGSKA (reference sequence). The CDR3: CSARDLDL.

This rearrangement joins TRBV24-1 to TRBJ1-1; tentatively, D is TRBD1 (5 bases). The V end lost 0 bases, the J end lost 11 bases, and 12 bases lay between the germline ends. The V gene's germline CDR1 is KGHDR and CDR2 SFDVKD. CDR3 size: 13 residues. The CDR3 nucleotides read TGTGCCACCAGTGATTTGGACCAGGGTGGGGCTTTCTTT. Amino acids: CATSDLDQGGAFF.

This clonotype came up a few times. The chain uses TRBV2 and TRBJ1-6, with unresolved D. V lost 5 bases to trimming and J lost 8 bases, with 13 bases between them. The CDR3 sequence is 14 residues long. From germline, CDR1 is SNHLY and CDR2 FYNNEI. CDR3 in DNA: TGTGCCAGCAGTTTAGACCTAAAGTATTCACCCCTCCACTTT. Its translation is CASSLDLKYSPLHF.

This clonotype was seen at least ten times. This chain uses TRBV29-1 with TRBJ1-4; TRBD1 is a possible D gene (5 bases). In germline, CDR1 is SQVTM, CDR2 ANQGSEA. V gave up 6 bases and J gave up 8 bases, with 16 bases separating them. This CDR3 is built from 13 residues. The DNA for the CDR3 is TGCAGCGTCCTGGGGGAGGGATGGGAAAAACTGTTTTTT. Protein sequence: CSVLGEGWEKLFF.

V and J are TRBV7-9 and TRBJ1-2, with TRBD1 identical over 7 bases. With V trimmed by 8 bases and J by 3 bases, 12 bases remained unmatched. The CDR3 runs 15 residues. The V gene's germline CDR1 is SEHNR and CDR2 FQNEAQ (reference sequence). CDR3 loop: CASLPQQGKDYGYTF. In nucleotides, the CDR3 is TGTGCCAGCCTCCCGCAACAGGGGAAGGACTATGGCTACACCTTC.

This chain joins TRBV7-9 and TRBJ2-5, with D tentatively TRBD1 (5 bases). The CDR3 is made up of 12 amino acids. V lost 11 bases, J lost 2 bases, and 12 bases lay in between. CDR1 and CDR2 (germline): SEHNR, FQNEAQ (reference sequence). CDR3 amino acids: CAQVGLQETQYF. The CDR3 DNA sequence: TGTGCCCAGGTGGGGCTACAAGAGACCCAGTACTTC. The full variable domain, completed using reference TRBV7-9 and TRBJ2-5, is DTGVSQNPRHKITKRGQNVTFRCDPISEHNRLYWYRQTLGQGPEFLTYFQNEAQLEKSRLLSDRFSAERPKGSFSTLEIQRTEQGDSAMYLCAQVGLQETQYFGPGTRLLVL.

This chain joins TRBV7-9 and TRBJ2-2; D is possibly TRBD2 (5 bases). In germline, CDR1 is SEHNR, CDR2 FQNEAQ (reference sequence). The CDR3 sequence is 15 residues long. With 6 bases removed from V and 7 bases from J, the gap between germline ends came to 18 bases. The CDR3 nucleotides are TGTGCCAGCAGTCCGGAGGCCGGGTCGGTCGGGGAGCTGTTTTTT. Its translation is CASSPEAGSVGELFF.

J is TRBJ2-5 and V is TRBV7-2; D may correspond to TRBD1 or TRBD2 (5 bases each). Per the germline V gene, CDR1 is SGHTA and CDR2 is FQGNSA. This CDR3 comprises 14 residues. The ends were cut back, 5 bases at V and 1 base at J, with 11 bases in the middle. The CDR3 sequence: CASSQRDAQETQYF. CDR3 DNA: TGTGCCAGCAGCCAACGGGACGCCCAAGAGACCCAGTACTTC.

The chain joins TRBV27 to TRBJ1-1; 9 positions agree with TRBD1. The CDR3 runs 16 residues. Trimming took 4 bases from V and 1 from J; bases not matched to a gene: 7. Per germline, CDR1 MNHEY and CDR2 SMNVEV (reference sequence). CDR3: CASSWTGEVTNTEAFF. Here the CDR3 DNA reads TGTGCCAGCAGTTGGACAGGGGAGGTTACGAACACTGAAGCTTTCTTT.

This clonotype was seen many times. The genes are TRBV20-1 and TRBJ1-5; D may be TRBD1 (6 bases). The CDR3 spans 14 residues. The germline V gene has CDR1 DFQATT and CDR2 SNEGSKA (reference sequence). V lost 3 bases and J 0 bases, leaving 9 bases between the germline ends. The CDR3 region is CSASQGPSNQPQHF. The DNA for the CDR3 is TGCAGTGCTAGTCAGGGGCCTAGCAATCAGCCCCAGCATTTT.

V usage is TRBV6-5 and J usage is TRBJ1-1; perhaps TRBD1 as D (5 bases). Looked up from germline, CDR1 is MNHEY and CDR2 is SVGAGI. Trimming took 8 bases from V and 7 from J, leaving 11 bases between them. This CDR3 spans 11 amino acids. The CDR3 here is CASQGGREAFF. DNA of the CDR3: TGTGCCAGCCAGGGCGGACGTGAAGCTTTCTTT.

This clonotype was observed at least ten times. This chain uses TRBV15 with TRBJ1-1; the D is unclear. Trimming shortened V by 1 base and J by 8 bases, and 11 bases separated the two germline ends. The germline V gene has CDR1 LNHNV and CDR2 YYDKDF (reference sequence). This CDR3 has 13 amino acids. This chain's CDR3 is CATSRGGNKEAFF. DNA for the CDR3: TGTGCCACCAGCAGAGGCGGGAATAAGGAAGCTTTCTTT.